This T cell receptor beta chain is drawn from a study of siplizumab effects on memory and regulatory T cells. Study observations and caveats: There were only a minor fraction of alloreactive clones that mapped to unstimulated subsets.

Regarding this clone: Its matching antigen is unknown.

This table comes from immunoSEQ multiplex PCR, and its TCRdb copy is limited to in-frame clones, with some not included. The sample lists 100,000 or so clones, around 92% occurring once. This clonotype was obtained from a human donor in good health. Some clones in this sample may be carry-over from other donors' samples. Sequencing input: CD4+ T cells sorted from blood.

The CDR3 is CASSLEGGLYNEQFF. The CDR3 region has the DNA TGTGCCAGCAGCTTAGAGGGGGGATTATACAATGAGCAGTTCTTC. This sequence joins TRBV7-2 and TRBJ2-1; D tentatively reads TRBD1 or TRBD2 (6 bases each). The V gene lost 1 base and the J gene lost 4 bases, with 11 bases spanning the gap. CDR1 is SGHTA and CDR2 is FQGNSA in the germline V gene. There are 15 residues in the CDR3. Supplemented by reference TRBV7-2 and TRBJ2-1, the full variable domain reads GAGVSQSPSNKVTEKGKDVELRCDPISGHTALYWYRQSLGQGLEFLIYFQGNSAPDKSGLPSDRFSAERTGGSVSTLTIQRTQQEDSAVYLCASSLEGGLYNEQFFGPGTRLTVL.